In its sample, the clone carrying this T cell receptor (beta chain) was seen many times. What it recognizes is unknown. Using a J-beta primer mix together with a sample-barcoded 5' primer, a second PCR was run for roughly 7 to 11 cycles. Each cDNA molecule was tagged by a template-switch adaptor that had 12 random nucleotides. Each CDR3 protein is one row after TCRdb ran MiXCR on the 5' RACE reads. Of a few hundred thousand distinct CDR3 sequences listed, roughly 29% were seen once; the top ten hold approximately 17%. This specimen comes from a study of blood T cells in healthy people across ages. Study-wide results and limits: The CMV status of each donor remained undetermined, and this could have confounded shifts in expanded clonotypes.

With 6 bases removed from V and 3 bases from J, the gap between germline ends came to 24 bases. CDR3 length equals 18 residues. Input material: blood. The rearrangement joins TRBV12-3 or TRBV12-4 to TRBJ2-1; maybe TRBD2 (5 bases). The sequence derives from a woman in her sixties or seventies in good health. The CDR3 loop is CASRTIHPADLNYNEQFF. The CDR3 DNA sequence: TGTGCCAGCAGAACTATACACCCAGCGGACCTAAACTACAATGAGCAGTTCTTC.